The clone carrying this TCR beta chain was observed many times. The record originates from a study of neurological immune-mediated disorders. Via MiXCR, TCRdb re-called the 5' RACE reads, giving one row per CDR3 protein. The sample yields approximately 90,000 distinct CDR3 sequences, roughly 3.5% seen once. The V and J ends lost 3 bases and 2 bases, in that order; junction bases with no gene match: 4. This CDR3 has 15 residues. From germline, CDR1 is LGHDT and CDR2 YNNKEL (reference sequence). The TCR originated in a woman younger than 35 with multiple sclerosis. The sample was PBMCs. The rearrangement links TRBV3-1 to TRBJ2-4; 7 bases are a match to TRBD1. CDR3 region: CASSHWTGTKNIQYF. In DNA, the CDR3 is TGTGCCAGCAGCCACTGGACAGGAACCAAAAACATTCAGTACTTC.